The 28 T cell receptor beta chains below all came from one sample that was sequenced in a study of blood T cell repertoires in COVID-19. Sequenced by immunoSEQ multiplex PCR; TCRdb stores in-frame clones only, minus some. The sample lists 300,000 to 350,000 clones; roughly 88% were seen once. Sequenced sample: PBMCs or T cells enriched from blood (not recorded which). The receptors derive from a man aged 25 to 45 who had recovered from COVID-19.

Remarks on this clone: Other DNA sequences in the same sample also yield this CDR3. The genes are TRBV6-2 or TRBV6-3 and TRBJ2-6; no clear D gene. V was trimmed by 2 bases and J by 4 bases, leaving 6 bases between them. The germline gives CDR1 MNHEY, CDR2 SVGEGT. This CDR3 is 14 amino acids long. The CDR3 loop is CASSYLSGANVLTF. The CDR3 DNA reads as TGTGCCAGCAGTTACCTTTCCGGGGCCAACGTCCTGACTTTC.

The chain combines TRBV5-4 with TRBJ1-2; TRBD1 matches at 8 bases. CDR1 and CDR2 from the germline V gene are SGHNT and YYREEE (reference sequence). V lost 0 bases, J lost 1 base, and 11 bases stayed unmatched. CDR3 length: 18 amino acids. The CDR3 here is CASSLGSPRDRSNYGYTF. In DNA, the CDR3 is TGTGCCAGCAGCTTGGGCTCACCTCGGGACAGGAGTAACTATGGCTACACCTTC. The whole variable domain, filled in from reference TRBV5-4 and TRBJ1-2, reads ETGVTQSPTHLIKTRGQQVTLRCSSQSGHNTVSWYQQALGQGPQFIFQYYREEENGRGNFPPRFSGLQFPNYSSELNVNALELDDSALYLCASSLGSPRDRSNYGYTFGSGTRLTVV.

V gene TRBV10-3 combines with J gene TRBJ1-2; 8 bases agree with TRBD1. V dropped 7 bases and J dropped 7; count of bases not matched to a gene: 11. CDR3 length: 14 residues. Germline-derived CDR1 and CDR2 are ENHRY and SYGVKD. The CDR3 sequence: CAITENPGQAGYTF. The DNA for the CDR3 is TGTGCCATCACCGAAAATCCGGGACAGGCTGGCTACACCTTC.

This CDR3 is CASRTGGYYGYTF. CDR3 DNA: TGTGCCAGCCGCACAGGGGGCTACTATGGCTACACCTTC. The genes are TRBV6-5 and TRBJ1-2; TRBD1 aligns across 9 bases. The CDR3 sequence is 13 residues long. Germline V gives CDR1 MNHEY, CDR2 SVGAGI. Losses at the gene ends were 8 bases for V and 3 bases for J; bases not matched to a gene: 4.

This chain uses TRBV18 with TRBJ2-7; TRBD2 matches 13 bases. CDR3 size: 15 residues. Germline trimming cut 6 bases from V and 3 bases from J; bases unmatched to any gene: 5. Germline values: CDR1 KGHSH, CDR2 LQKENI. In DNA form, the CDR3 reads TGTGCCAGCTCTTCCGGGACTAGCGGGGTCTACGAGCAGTACTTC. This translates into CASSSGTSGVYEQYF.

CDR3 region: CASSLAAGLNTEAFF. The CDR3 coding sequence is TGCGCCAGCAGCTTGGCCGCAGGGCTGAACACTGAAGCTTTCTTT. This rearrangement joins TRBV5-1 to TRBJ1-1; D perhaps matches TRBD1 (5 bases). Germline CDR1 SGHRS, CDR2 YFSETQ. The CDR3 consists of 15 residues. V gave up 0 bases and J gave up 0 bases, with 9 bases separating them.

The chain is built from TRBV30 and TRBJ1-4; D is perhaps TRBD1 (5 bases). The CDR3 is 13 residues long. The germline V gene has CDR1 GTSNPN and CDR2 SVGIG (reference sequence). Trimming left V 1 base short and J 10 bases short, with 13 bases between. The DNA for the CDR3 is TGTGCCTGGAGTGATACAGGAGTGGGAAAACTGTTTTTT. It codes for CAWSDTGVGKLFF.

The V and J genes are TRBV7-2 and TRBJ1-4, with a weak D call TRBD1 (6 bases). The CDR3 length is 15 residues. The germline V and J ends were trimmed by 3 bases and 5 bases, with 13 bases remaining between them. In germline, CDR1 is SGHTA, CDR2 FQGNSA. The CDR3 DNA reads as TGTGCCAGCAGCTTTAGCGGGGGCCGCAATGAAAAACTGTTTTTT. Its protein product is CASSFSGGRNEKLFF.

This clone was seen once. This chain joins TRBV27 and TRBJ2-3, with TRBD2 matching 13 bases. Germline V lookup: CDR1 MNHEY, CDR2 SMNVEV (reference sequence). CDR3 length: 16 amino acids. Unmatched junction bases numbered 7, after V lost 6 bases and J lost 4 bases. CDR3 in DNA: TGTGCCAGCAGGAGACTAGCGGGGGGCGTCGCAGATACGCAGTATTTT. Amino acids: CASRRLAGGVADTQYF.

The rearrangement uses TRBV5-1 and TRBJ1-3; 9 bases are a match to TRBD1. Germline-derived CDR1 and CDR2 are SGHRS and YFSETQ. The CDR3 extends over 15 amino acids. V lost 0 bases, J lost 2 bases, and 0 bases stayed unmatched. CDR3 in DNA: TGCGCCAGCAGCTTGGGGACAGGGGCTGGAAACACCATATATTTT. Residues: CASSLGTGAGNTIYF.

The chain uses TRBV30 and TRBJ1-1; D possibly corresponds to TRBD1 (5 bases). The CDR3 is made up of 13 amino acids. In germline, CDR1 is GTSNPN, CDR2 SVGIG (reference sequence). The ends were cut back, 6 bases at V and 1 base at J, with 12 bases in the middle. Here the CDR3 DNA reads TGTGCCTGTCGGGACTTAGCGAACACTGAAGCTTTCTTT. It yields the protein CACRDLANTEAFF.

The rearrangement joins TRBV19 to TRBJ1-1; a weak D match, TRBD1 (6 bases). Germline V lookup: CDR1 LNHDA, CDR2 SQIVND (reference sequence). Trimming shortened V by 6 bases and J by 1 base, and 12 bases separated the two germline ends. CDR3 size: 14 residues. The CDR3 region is CASSRQEENTEAFF. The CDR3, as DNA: TGTGCCAGTAGCAGACAGGAAGAGAACACTGAAGCTTTCTTT.

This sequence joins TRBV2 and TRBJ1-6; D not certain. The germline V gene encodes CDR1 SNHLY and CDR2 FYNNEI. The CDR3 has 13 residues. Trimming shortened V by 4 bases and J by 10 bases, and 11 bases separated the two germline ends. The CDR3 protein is CASSGPRPSPLHF. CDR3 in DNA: TGTGCCAGCAGTGGGCCGAGGCCGTCACCCCTCCACTTT. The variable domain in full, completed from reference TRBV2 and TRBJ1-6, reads EPEVTQTPSHQVTQMGQEVILRCVPISNHLYFYWYRQILGQKVEFLVSFYNNEISEKSEIFDDQFSVERPDGSNFTLKIRSTKLEDSAMYFCASSGPRPSPLHFGNGTRLTVT.

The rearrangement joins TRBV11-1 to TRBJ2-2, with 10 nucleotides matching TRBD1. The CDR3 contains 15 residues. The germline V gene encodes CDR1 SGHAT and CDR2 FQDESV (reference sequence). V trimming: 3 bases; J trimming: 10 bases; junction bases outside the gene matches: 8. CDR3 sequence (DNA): TGTGCCAGCAGCTTGAGACAGGGGGCTGGAGAGGAGCTGTTTTTT. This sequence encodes CASSLRQGAGEELFF.

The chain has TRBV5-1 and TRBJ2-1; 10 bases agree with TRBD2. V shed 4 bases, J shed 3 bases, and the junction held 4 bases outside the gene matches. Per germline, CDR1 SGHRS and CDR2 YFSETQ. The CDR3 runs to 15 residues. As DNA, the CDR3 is TGCGCCAGCAGCACGACTAGCGGGCTCTACAATGAGCAGTTCTTC. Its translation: CASSTTSGLYNEQFF.

The CDR3 DNA reads as TGTGCCGGTGGACTAGCGGGTGTTCGAGAGACCCAGTACTTC. Translation gives CAGGLAGVRETQYF. This chain links TRBV30 with TRBJ2-5; 11 bases are shared with TRBD2. Germline V gene sequence: CDR1 GTSNPN, CDR2 SVGIG (reference sequence). The CDR3 consists of 14 residues. J was trimmed by 4 bases and V by 8 bases; bases with no gene match: 9.

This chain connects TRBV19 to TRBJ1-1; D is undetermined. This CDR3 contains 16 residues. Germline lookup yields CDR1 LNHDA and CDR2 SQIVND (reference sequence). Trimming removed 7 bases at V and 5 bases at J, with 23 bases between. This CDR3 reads CASTDPRSGYQTEAFF. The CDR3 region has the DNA TGTGCCAGTACCGATCCCCGGTCGGGGTATCAGACTGAAGCTTTCTTT.

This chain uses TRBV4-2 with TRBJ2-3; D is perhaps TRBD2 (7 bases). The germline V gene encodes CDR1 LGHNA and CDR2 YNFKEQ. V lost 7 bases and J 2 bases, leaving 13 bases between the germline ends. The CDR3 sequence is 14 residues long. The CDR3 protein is CASTWGGLTDTQYF. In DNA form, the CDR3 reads TGTGCCAGCACCTGGGGGGGGCTCACAGATACGCAGTATTTT.

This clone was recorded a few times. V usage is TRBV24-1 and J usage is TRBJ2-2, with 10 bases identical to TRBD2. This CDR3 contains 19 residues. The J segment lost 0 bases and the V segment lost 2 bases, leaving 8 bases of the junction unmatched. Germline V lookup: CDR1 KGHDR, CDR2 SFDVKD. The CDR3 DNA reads TGTGCCACCAGTGATTCCAGGGGGCTAGCGGGAGCGAACACCGGGGAGCTGTTTTTT. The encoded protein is CATSDSRGLAGANTGELFF.

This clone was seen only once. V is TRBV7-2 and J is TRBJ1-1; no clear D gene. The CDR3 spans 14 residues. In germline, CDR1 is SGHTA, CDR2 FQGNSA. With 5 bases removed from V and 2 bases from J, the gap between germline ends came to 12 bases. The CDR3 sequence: CASSVAAVNTEAFF. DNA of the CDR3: TGTGCCAGCAGCGTGGCAGCGGTAAACACTGAAGCTTTCTTT.

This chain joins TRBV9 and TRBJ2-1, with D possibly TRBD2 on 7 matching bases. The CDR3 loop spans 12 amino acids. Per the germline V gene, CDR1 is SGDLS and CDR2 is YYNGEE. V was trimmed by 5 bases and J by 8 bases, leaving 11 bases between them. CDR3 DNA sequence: TGTGCCAGCAGTCCGGGGGGCTATGAGCAGTTCTTC. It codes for CASSPGGYEQFF.

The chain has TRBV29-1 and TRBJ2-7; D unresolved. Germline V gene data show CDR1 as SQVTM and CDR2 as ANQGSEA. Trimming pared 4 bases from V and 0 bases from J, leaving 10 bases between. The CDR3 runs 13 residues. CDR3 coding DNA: TGCAGCGTTGCGCGTGACACCTCCTACGAGCAGTACTTC. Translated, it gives CSVARDTSYEQYF.

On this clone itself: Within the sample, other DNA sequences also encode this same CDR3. DNA of the CDR3: TGTGCCAGCAGCTTGGGACTAAACAATGAGCAGTTCTTC. Encoded protein: CASSLGLNNEQFF. The chain is built from TRBV11-2 and TRBJ2-1; 7 positions match TRBD2. Germline CDR1 SGHAT, CDR2 FQNNGV. The CDR3 consists of 13 residues. V lost 3 bases and J lost 5; bases outside the gene matches: 1.

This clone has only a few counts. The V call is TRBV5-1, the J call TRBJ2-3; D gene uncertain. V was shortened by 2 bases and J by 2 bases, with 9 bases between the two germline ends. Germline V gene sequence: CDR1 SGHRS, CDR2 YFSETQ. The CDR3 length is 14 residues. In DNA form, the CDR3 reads TGCGCCAGCAGCTTCGATCCACTCACAGATACGCAGTATTTT. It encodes CASSFDPLTDTQYF.

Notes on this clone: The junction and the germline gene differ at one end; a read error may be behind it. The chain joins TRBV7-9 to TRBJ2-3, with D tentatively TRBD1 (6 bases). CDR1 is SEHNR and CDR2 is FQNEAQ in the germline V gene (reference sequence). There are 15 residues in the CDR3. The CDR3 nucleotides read TGTGCCAGCAGCCTAGCAGGGGATAGCACAGATACGCAGTATTTT. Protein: CASSLAGDSTDTQYF. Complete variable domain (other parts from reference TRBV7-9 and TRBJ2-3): DTGVSQNPRHKITKRGQNVTFRCDPISEHNRLYWYRQTLGQGPEFLTYFQNEAQLEKSRLLSDRFSAERPKGSFSTLEIQRTEQGDSAMYLCASSLAGDSTDTQYFGPGTRLTVL.

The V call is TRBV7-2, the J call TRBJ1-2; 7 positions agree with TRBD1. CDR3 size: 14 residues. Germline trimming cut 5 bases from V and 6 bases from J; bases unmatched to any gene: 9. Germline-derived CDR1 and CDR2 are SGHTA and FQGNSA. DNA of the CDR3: TGTGCCAGCAGCCCTAGCGGGACAGTTAATGGCTACACCTTC. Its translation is CASSPSGTVNGYTF.

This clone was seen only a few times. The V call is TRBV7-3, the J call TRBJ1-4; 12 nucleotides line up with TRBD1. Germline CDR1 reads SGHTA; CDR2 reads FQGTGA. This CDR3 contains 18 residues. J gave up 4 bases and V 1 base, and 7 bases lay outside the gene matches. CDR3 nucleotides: TGTGCCAGCAGCTTAAGGGACAGGGGGCTTCTCGGTAATGAAAAACTGTTTTTT. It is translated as CASSLRDRGLLGNEKLFF.

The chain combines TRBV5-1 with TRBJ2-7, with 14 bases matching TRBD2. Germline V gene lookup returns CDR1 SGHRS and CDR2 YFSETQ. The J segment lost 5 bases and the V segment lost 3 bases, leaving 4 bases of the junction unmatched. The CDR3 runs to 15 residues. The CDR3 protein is CASSSGLAGGHEQYF. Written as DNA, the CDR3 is TGCGCCAGCAGCTCAGGACTAGCGGGGGGCCACGAGCAGTACTTC.